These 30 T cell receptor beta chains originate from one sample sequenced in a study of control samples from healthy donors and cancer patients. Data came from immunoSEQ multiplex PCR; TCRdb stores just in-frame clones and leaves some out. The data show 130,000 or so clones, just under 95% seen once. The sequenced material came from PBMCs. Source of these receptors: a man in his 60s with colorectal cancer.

For the CDR3, the DNA is TGTGCCAGCAGTGAAACCGACGGGCCCTACGAGCAGTACTTC. As protein: CASSETDGPYEQYF. V and J are TRBV6-1 and TRBJ2-7; D is undetermined. CDR1 MNHNS and CDR2 SASEGT come from the germline V gene. CDR3 length: 14 amino acids. The V end lost 2 bases, the J end lost 2 bases, and 10 bases lay between the germline ends.

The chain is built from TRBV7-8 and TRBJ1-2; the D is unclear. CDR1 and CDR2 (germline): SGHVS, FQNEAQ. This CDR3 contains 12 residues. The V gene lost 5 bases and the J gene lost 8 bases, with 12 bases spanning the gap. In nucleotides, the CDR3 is TGTGCCAGCAGCAGCAGACAACTCGGCTACACCTTC. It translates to CASSSRQLGYTF. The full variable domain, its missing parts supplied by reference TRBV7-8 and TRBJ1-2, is GAGVSQSPRYKVAKRGQDVALRCDPISGHVSLFWYQQALGQGPEFLTYFQNEAQLDKSGLPSDRFFAERPEGSVSTLKIQRTQQEDSAVYLCASSSRQLGYTFGSGTRLTVV.

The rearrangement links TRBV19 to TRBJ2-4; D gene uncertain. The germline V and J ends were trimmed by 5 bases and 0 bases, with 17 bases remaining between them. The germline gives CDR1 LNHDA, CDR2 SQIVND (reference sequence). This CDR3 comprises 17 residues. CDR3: CASSEVTPNLAKNIQYF. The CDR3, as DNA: TGTGCCAGTAGTGAGGTGACACCCAATTTAGCCAAAAACATTCAGTACTTC.

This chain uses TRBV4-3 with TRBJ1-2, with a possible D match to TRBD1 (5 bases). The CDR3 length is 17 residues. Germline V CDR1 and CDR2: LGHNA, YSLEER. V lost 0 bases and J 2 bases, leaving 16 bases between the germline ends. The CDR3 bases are TGCGCCAGCAGCCAAGATACCGTCGGGGGTGAGAACTATGGCTACACCTTC. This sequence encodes CASSQDTVGGENYGYTF.

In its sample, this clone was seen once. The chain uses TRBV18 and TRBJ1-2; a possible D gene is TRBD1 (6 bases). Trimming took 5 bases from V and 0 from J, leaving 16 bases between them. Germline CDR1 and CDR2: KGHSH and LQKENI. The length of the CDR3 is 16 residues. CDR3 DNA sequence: TGTGCCAGCTCAGAAATGCAGGGGCCGCCTAACTATGGCTACACCTTC. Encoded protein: CASSEMQGPPNYGYTF. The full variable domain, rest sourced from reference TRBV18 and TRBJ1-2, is NAGVMQNPRHLVRRRGQEARLRCSPMKGHSHVYWYRQLPEEGLKFMVYLQKENIIDESGMPKERFSAEFPKEGPSILRIQQVVRGDSAAYFCASSEMQGPPNYGYTFGSGTRLTVV.

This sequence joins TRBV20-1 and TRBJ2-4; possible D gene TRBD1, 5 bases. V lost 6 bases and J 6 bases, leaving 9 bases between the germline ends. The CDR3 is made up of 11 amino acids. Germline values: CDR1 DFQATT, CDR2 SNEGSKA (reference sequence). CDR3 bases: TGCAGTGCAAATACAGGAAACATTCAGTACTTC. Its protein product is CSANTGNIQYF.

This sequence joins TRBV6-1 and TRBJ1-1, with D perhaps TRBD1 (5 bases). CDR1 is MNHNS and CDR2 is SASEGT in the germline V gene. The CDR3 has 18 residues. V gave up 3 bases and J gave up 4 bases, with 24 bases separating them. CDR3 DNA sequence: TGTGCCAGCAGTGAGTTCCACGTCTCGGGGGGAGTGGGCACTGAAGCTTTCTTT. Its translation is CASSEFHVSGGVGTEAFF.

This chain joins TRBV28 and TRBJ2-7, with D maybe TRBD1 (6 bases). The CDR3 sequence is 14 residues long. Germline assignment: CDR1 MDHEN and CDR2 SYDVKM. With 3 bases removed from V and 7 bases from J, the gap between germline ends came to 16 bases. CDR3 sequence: CASSFGPTGQEQYF. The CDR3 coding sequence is TGTGCCAGCAGTTTCGGACCGACAGGTCAGGAGCAGTACTTC.

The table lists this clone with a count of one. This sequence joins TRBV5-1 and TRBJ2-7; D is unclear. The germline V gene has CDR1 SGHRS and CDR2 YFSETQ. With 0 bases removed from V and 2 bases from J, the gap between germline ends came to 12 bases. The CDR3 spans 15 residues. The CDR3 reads CASSLANSSPYEQYF. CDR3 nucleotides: TGCGCCAGCAGCTTGGCTAACAGCAGTCCCTACGAGCAGTACTTC. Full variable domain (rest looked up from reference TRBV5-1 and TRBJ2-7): KAGVTQTPRYLIKTRGQQVTLSCSPISGHRSVSWYQQTPGQGLQFLFEYFSETQRNKGNFPGRFSGRQFSNSRSEMNVSTLELGDSALYLCASSLANSSPYEQYFGPGTRLTVT.

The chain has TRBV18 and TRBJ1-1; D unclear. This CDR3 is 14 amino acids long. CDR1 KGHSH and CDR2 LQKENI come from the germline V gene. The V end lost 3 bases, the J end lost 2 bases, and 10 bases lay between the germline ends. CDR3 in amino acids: CASSPAAVNTEAFF. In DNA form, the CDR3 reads TGTGCCAGCTCACCCGCAGCAGTAAACACTGAAGCTTTCTTT.

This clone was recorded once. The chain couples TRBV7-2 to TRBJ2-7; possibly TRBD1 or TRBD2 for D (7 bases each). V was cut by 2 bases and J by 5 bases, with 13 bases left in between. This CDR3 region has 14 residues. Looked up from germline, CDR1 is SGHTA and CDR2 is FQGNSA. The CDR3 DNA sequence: TGTGCCAGCAGCTTACAGGGGGGGGGCGACGAGCAGTACTTC. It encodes CASSLQGGGDEQYF.

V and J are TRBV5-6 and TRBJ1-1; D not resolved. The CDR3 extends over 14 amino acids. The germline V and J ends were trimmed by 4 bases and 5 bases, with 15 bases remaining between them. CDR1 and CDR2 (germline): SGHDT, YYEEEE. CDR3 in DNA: TGTGCCAGCAGCGTGTGGACCGATGGGACTGAAGCTTTCTTT. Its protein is CASSVWTDGTEAFF.

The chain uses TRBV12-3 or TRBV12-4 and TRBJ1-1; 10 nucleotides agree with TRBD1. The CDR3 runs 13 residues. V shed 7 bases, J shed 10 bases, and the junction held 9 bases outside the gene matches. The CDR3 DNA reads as TGTGCCAGCACCCCTTTCCGGGACAGGGGAGCTTTCTTT. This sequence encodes CASTPFRDRGAFF.

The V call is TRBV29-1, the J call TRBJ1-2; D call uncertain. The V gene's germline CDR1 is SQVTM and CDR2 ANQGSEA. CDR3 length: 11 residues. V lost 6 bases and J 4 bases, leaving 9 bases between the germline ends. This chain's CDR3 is CSVRTVYGYTF. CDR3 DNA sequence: TGCAGCGTACGGACGGTCTATGGCTACACCTTC. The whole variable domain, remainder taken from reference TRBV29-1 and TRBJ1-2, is SAVISQKPSRDICQRGTSLTIQCQVDSQVTMMFWYRQQPGQSLTLIATANQGSEATYESGFVIDKFPISRPNLTFSTLTVSNMSPEDSSIYLCSVRTVYGYTFGSGTRLTVV.

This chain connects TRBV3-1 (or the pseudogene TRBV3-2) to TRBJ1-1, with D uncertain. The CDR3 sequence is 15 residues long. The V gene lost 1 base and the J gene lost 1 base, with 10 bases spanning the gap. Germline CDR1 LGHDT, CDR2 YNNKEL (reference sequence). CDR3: CASSQGNRANTEAFF. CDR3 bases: TGTGCCAGCAGCCAAGGTAACCGAGCGAACACTGAAGCTTTCTTT.

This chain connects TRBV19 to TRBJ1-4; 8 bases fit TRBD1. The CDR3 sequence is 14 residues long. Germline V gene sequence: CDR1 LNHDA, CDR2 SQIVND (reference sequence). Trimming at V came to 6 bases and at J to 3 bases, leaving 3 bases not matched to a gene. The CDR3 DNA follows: TGTGCCAGTAGCCGGACAGGGTCTAATGAAAAACTGTTTTTT. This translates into CASSRTGSNEKLFF.

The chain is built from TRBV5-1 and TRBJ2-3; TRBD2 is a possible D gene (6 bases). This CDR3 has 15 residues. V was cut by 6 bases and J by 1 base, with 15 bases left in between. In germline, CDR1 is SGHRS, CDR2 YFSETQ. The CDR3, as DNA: TGCGCCAGCATCCCCCACGGAGGGGGCACAGATACGCAGTATTTT. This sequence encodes CASIPHGGGTDTQYF.

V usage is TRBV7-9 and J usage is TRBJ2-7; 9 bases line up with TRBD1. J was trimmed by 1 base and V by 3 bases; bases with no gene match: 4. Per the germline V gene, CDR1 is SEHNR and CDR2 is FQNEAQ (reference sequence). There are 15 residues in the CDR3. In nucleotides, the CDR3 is TGTGCCAGCAGCTTGACCGGGACAGGGTCCTACGAGCAGTACTTC. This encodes CASSLTGTGSYEQYF.

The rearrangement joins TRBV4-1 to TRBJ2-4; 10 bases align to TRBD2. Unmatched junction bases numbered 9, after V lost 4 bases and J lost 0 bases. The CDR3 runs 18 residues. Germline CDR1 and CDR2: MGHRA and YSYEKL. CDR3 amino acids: CASSPGLAVGGAKNIQYF. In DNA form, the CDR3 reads TGCGCCAGCAGCCCCGGACTAGCGGTGGGGGGAGCCAAAAACATTCAGTACTTC.

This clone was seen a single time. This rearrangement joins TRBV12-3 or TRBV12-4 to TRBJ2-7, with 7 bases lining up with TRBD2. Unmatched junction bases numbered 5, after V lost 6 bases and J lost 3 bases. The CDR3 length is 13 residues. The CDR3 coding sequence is TGTGCCAGCAGCCAAGGACTAGTCTACGAGCAGTACTTC. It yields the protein CASSQGLVYEQYF.

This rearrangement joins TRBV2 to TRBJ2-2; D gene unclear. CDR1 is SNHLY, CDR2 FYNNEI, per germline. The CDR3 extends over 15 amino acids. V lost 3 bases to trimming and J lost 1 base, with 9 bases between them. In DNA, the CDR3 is TGTGCCAGCAGTGAGTTAGGGTGGAACACCGGGGAGCTGTTTTTT. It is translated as CASSELGWNTGELFF. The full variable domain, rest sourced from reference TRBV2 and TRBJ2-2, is EPEVTQTPSHQVTQMGQEVILRCVPISNHLYFYWYRQILGQKVEFLVSFYNNEISEKSEIFDDQFSVERPDGSNFTLKIRSTKLEDSAMYFCASSELGWNTGELFFGEGSRLTVL.

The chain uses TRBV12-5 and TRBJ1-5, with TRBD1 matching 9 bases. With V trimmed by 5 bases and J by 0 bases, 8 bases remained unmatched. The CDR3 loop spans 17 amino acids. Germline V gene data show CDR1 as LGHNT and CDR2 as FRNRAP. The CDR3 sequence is CASGMGTGPLSNQPQHF. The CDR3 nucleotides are TGTGCTAGTGGTATGGGGACAGGGCCCCTTAGCAATCAGCCCCAGCATTTT.

DNA for the CDR3: TGCGCCAGCAGCTTCCAGGACAGGGGCTACGAGCAGTACTTC. Translation gives CASSFQDRGYEQYF. The J gene is TRBJ2-7, the V gene TRBV5-1; 9 nucleotides match TRBD1. V was clipped by 2 bases and J by 3 bases; unmatched bases: 3. Germline V gene lookup returns CDR1 SGHRS and CDR2 YFSETQ. CDR3 length: 14 amino acids.

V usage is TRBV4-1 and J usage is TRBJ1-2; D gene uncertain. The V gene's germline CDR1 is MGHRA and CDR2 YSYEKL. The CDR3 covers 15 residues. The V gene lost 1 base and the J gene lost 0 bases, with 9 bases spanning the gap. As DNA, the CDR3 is TGCGCCAGCAGCCAAGTCCCGGGGTCTAACTATGGCTACACCTTC. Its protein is CASSQVPGSNYGYTF.

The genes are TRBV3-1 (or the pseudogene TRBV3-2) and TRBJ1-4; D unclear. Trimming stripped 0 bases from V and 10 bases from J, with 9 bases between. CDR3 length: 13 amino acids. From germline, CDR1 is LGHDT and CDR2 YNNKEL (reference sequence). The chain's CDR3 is CASSQDTRGKLFF. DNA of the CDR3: TGTGCCAGCAGCCAAGATACACGCGGAAAACTGTTTTTT.

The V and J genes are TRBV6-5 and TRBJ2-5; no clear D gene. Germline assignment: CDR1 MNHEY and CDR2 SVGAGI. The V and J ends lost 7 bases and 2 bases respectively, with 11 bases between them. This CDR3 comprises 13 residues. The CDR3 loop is CASMRSYQETQYF. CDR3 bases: TGTGCCAGCATGCGATCTTATCAAGAGACCCAGTACTTC.

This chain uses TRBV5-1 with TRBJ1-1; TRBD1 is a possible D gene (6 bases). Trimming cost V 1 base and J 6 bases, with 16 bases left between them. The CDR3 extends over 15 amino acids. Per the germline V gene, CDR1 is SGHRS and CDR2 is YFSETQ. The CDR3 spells CASSLTGAGGPEAFF. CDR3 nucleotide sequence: TGCGCCAGCAGCTTGACTGGGGCCGGGGGCCCTGAAGCTTTCTTT.

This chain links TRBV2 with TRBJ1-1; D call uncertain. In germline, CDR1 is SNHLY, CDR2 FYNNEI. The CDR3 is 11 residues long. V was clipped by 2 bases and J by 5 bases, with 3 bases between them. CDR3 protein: CASSEWTEAFF. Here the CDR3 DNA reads TGTGCCAGCAGTGAATGGACTGAAGCTTTCTTT.

The CDR3 DNA sequence: TGTGCCAGCAGTGACGACAGGGCCCGGGCTTTCTTT. Translation gives CASSDDRARAFF. This chain uses TRBV6-6 with TRBJ1-1; 7 nucleotides match TRBD1. The CDR3 has 12 residues. V gave up 5 bases and J gave up 11 bases; unmatched junction bases: 8. Per germline, CDR1 MNHNY and CDR2 SVGAGI (reference sequence).

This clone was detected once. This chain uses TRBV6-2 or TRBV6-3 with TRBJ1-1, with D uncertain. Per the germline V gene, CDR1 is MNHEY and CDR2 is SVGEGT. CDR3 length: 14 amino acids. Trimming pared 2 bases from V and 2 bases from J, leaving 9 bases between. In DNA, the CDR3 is TGTGCCAGCAGTTACACTGGCGACAACACTGAAGCTTTCTTT. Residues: CASSYTGDNTEAFF.